The 3 T cell receptor beta chains given below trace back to one sample, sequenced in a study of tumor and adjacent non-tumor tissue in lung cancer. The template was RNA from unsorted bulk tissue. The normal lung tissue was taken more than 3 cm from the tumor edge. The library came from three nested PCR rounds adapted from ARM-PCR protocols. Each CDR3 protein is one row after TCRdb ran MiXCR on the multiplex PCR reads. Altogether 98,000 or so distinct CDR3 sequences are present, 80% being singletons, with the ten largest covering around 30%. The sequenced material came from distant non-tumor lung tissue. Every receptor here comes from a man aged 60 to 69 with small cell lung cancer.

Remarks on this clonotype: One base away lies a much larger clone, so this may be a sequencing read error. The CDR3 here is CASSYRSRASF. As DNA, the CDR3 is TGTGCCAGCAGTTATCGGTCTAGAGCTTCCTTT. The chain couples TRBV6-5 to TRBJ1-1; D remains unclear. From germline, CDR1 is MNHEY and CDR2 SVGAGI. The CDR3 extends over 11 amino acids.

V is TRBV11-2 and J is TRBJ2-7; TRBD2 matches at 12 bases. CDR1 and CDR2 from the germline V gene are SGHAT and FQNNGV. The CDR3 extends over 19 amino acids. CDR3 amino acids: CASSFRASGRASLYYVQYV. The CDR3 DNA reads as TGTGCCAGTAGCTTTAGGGCTAGCGGGAGGGCGAGTCTTTACTACGTGCAGTACGTC.

In this sample, this clonotype turned up once. The CDR3 coding sequence is TGTGCCAGGAGTTCCCAGGGGGCGGCTGGGGCCAACGTCCTGACTTTC. Its translation: CARSSQGAAGANVLTF. This chain uses TRBV11-2 with TRBJ2-6, with 8 positions matching TRBD1. Trimming at V came to 9 bases and at J to 2 bases, leaving 9 bases not matched to a gene. The CDR3 totals 16 residues. Germline-derived CDR1 and CDR2 are SGHAT and FQNNGV.